A selection of T cell receptor beta chains follows, all from one sample in a study of blood T cell repertoires in COVID-19. Method: immunoSEQ multiplex PCR; TCRdb's copy keeps in-frame clones and lacks some. The profile shows some 300,000 clones, approximately 86% of them singletons. The sample taken for sequencing was PBMCs or T cells enriched from blood (not recorded which). Receptors were obtained from a woman aged 25 to 45 who had recovered from COVID-19. Each CDR3 is given with its conserved first and last residue. D genes are given only for firm matches. Size tells how often a clone was seen (once, few, many) or the class of an expanded clone, and some rows leave it out.

d_gene,v_gene,j_gene,abundance,len,CDR3aa,CDR3nt
.,TRBV9,TRBJ2-1,few,14,CASSTGRHYNEQFF,TGTGCCAGCAGTACCGGGAGACACTACAATGAGCAGTTCTTC
.,TRBV9,TRBJ2-3,.,15,CASSVQIQSTDTQYF,TGTGCCAGCAGCGTACAGATCCAAAGCACAGATACGCAGTATTTT
TRBD1,TRBV7-8,TRBJ1-1,.,17,CASSFLDPGTVNTEAFF,TGTGCCAGCAGCTTCTTAGATCCCGGGACAGTAAACACTGAAGCTTTCTTT
.,TRBV10-1,TRBJ2-6,.,15,CASALVCSGANVLTF,TGCGCCAGCGCGCTCGTATGCTCTGGGGCCAACGTCCTGACTTTC
TRBD2,TRBV5-4,TRBJ2-2,.,17,CASSLGSGAGGTGELFF,TGTGCCAGCAGCTTAGGGTCCGGGGCGGGGGGCACCGGGGAGCTGTTTTTT
TRBD1,TRBV7-3,TRBJ2-5,.,15,CASSTSGGPQETQYF,TGTGCCAGCAGCACATCAGGGGGCCCCCAAGAGACCCAGTACTTC
TRBD1,TRBV28,TRBJ2-7,.,15,CASSKWMGQGAEQYF,TGTGCCAGCAGCAAATGGATGGGACAGGGGGCCGAGCAGTACTTC
.,TRBV28,TRBJ1-5,.,15,CASTITGSGNQPQHF,TGTGCCAGCACCATAACAGGGTCGGGCAATCAGCCCCAGCATTTT
TRBD2,TRBV2,TRBJ2-1,.,15,CASSEVAGGNNEQFF,TGTGCCAGCAGTGAGGTAGCGGGGGGTAACAATGAGCAGTTCTTC
.,TRBV7-2,TRBJ2-1,.,15,CASSLDRPVYNEQFF,TGTGCCAGCAGCTTAGACCGCCCGGTTTACAATGAGCAGTTCTTC
TRBD1,TRBV15,TRBJ1-2,.,14,CATSMDRGYYGYTF,TGTGCCACCAGCATGGACAGGGGGTACTATGGCTACACCTTC
TRBD1,TRBV6-2/TRBV6-3,TRBJ1-1,.,17,CASSYSPTGAAITEAFF,TGTGCCAGCAGTTACTCCCCGACAGGGGCCGCGATCACTGAAGCTTTCTTT
TRBD1,TRBV11-2,TRBJ1-2,.,17,CASSLGGRGDQAHGYTF,TGTGCCAGCAGCTTAGGTGGCAGGGGGGATCAGGCCCATGGCTACACCTTC
.,TRBV30,TRBJ1-2,.,14,CAWRSSGWNYGYTF,TGTGCCTGGAGGAGCTCGGGTTGGAACTATGGCTACACCTTC
.,TRBV29-1,TRBJ1-2,.,12,CSVEAGDYGYTF,TGCAGCGTTGAGGCCGGGGACTATGGCTACACCTTC
.,TRBV6-4,TRBJ1-5,.,13,CASSAGSNQPQHF,TGTGCCAGCAGTGCGGGGAGCAATCAGCCCCAGCATTTT
.,TRBV2,TRBJ1-1,.,13,CASSGERNTEAFF,TGTGCCAGCAGTGGGGAGAGGAACACTGAAGCTTTCTTT
.,TRBV9,TRBJ1-1,.,14,CASSVGVLVTEAFF,TGTGCCAGCAGCGTCGGGGTATTGGTCACTGAAGCTTTCTTT
.,TRBV6-5,TRBJ2-7,.,14,CASSYRGIGYEQYF,TGTGCCAGCAGTTACCGGGGGATTGGCTACGAGCAGTACTTC
.,TRBV6-2/TRBV6-3,TRBJ2-7,.,12,CASSPRDTKQYF,TGTGCCAGCAGTCCCCGGGACACTAAGCAGTACTTC
.,TRBV24-1,TRBJ2-1,.,16,CATSDRVLREKNEQFF,TGTGCCACCAGTGATCGGGTCCTACGCGAGAAGAATGAGCAGTTCTTC
.,TRBV12-3/TRBV12-4,TRBJ2-7,.,12,CASRGPSYEQYF,TGTGCCAGCAGGGGGCCTAGCTACGAGCAGTACTTC
.,TRBV5-1,TRBJ2-7,.,15,CASSPRTGSSYEQYF,TGCGCCAGCAGCCCACGCACGGGGAGCTCCTACGAGCAGTACTTC
TRBD2,TRBV7-3,TRBJ2-3,.,16,CASSLIAGAGSDTQYF,TGTGCCAGCAGCTTGATAGCGGGAGCAGGGTCAGATACGCAGTATTTT
.,TRBV27,TRBJ1-1,.,14,CASSLSRGTTEAFF,TGTGCCAGCAGTTTATCTAGGGGGACCACTGAAGCTTTCTTT
.,TRBV5-1,TRBJ2-3,.,12,CASSLVHQKQYF,TGCGCCAGCAGCTTGGTCCATCAGAAACAGTATTTT